These T cell receptor beta chains were read from a single sample in a study of long-term antiretroviral therapy in people with HIV. Clones were read by immunoSEQ multiplex PCR, and TCRdb kept only the in-frame ones, dropping some. The sample has some 24,000 clones, about 76% seen once; the top ten hold approximately 15%. Specimen: unsorted PBMCs, collected at the start of antiretroviral therapy, before treatment. The receptors derive from a woman aged 18-30 years with HIV. Each CDR3 is given with its conserved first and last residue. The order of the fields is V gene, clone size, J gene, D gene, CDR3 DNA, CDR3 protein. The D gene is left open where the match is weak. The listing skips clone size in some rows; elsewhere it reads once, few, many or a size class.

V gene: TRBV18
clone size: few
J gene: TRBJ1-5
D gene: .
CDR3 DNA: TGTGCCAGCTCACCGGAGGGGTTGGGCAATCAGCCCCAGCATTTT
CDR3 protein: CASSPEGLGNQPQHF

V gene: TRBV5-1
clone size: .
J gene: TRBJ2-3
D gene: TRBD2
CDR3 DNA: TGCGCCAGCAGCTCGCGGGAGAGCACAGATACGCAGTATTTT
CDR3 protein: CASSSRESTDTQYF

V gene: TRBV5-1
clone size: few
J gene: TRBJ2-3
D gene: .
CDR3 DNA: TGCGCCAGCAGCTTTACGCGGGTTTCCACAGATACGCAGTATTTT
CDR3 protein: CASSFTRVSTDTQYF

V gene: TRBV28
clone size: .
J gene: TRBJ1-4
D gene: .
CDR3 DNA: TGTGCCAGCAGGGTGACAGCAAAAAATGAAAAACTGTTTTTT
CDR3 protein: CASRVTAKNEKLFF

V gene: TRBV28
clone size: .
J gene: TRBJ2-5
D gene: TRBD2
CDR3 DNA: TGTGCCAGCAGTTCTAGCGGGAGTGAGGGCGAGACCCAGTACTTC
CDR3 protein: CASSSSGSEGETQYF

V gene: TRBV11-1
clone size: .
J gene: TRBJ1-1
D gene: TRBD1
CDR3 DNA: TGTGCCAGCAGCCCGGGACAGGGGGCCCCTGAAGCTTTCTTT
CDR3 protein: CASSPGQGAPEAFF

V gene: TRBV7-9
clone size: .
J gene: TRBJ1-4
D gene: TRBD1
CDR3 DNA: TGTGCCAGCAGCTTACAGGGGACAGGGGTGGATGAAAAACTGTTTTTT
CDR3 protein: CASSLQGTGVDEKLFF

V gene: TRBV9
clone size: .
J gene: TRBJ2-7
D gene: .
CDR3 DNA: TGTGCCAGCAGCGTAGGTGGAAGCTCCTACGAGCAGTACTTC
CDR3 protein: CASSVGGSSYEQYF

V gene: TRBV5-1
clone size: .
J gene: TRBJ1-1
D gene: TRBD1
CDR3 DNA: TGCGCCAGCAGCTTGGCCTCAGGGGGCCGCTCTGACACTGAAGCTTTCTTT
CDR3 protein: CASSLASGGRSDTEAFF

V gene: TRBV6-6
clone size: few
J gene: TRBJ1-5
D gene: TRBD1
CDR3 DNA: TGTGCCAGCACCGGACAGGGGGATCAGCCCCAGCATTTT
CDR3 protein: CASTGQGDQPQHF

V gene: TRBV5-4
clone size: few
J gene: TRBJ1-1
D gene: .
CDR3 DNA: TGTGCCAGCAGCGTCGAAAGGGATGAAGCTTTCTTT
CDR3 protein: CASSVERDEAFF

V gene: TRBV30
clone size: .
J gene: TRBJ2-1
D gene: .
CDR3 DNA: TGTGCCTGGACCAAGGGAAAAGTACGAAAAAACAATGAGCAGTTCTTC
CDR3 protein: CAWTKGKVRKNNEQFF

V gene: TRBV5-6
clone size: .
J gene: TRBJ1-6
D gene: .
CDR3 DNA: TGTGCCAGCAGCTTGCCGACAGGTTATAATTCACCCCTCCACTTT
CDR3 protein: CASSLPTGYNSPLHF

V gene: TRBV6-5
clone size: .
J gene: TRBJ1-4
D gene: .
CDR3 DNA: TGTGCCAGCAGTGCCAACTGGGGACAAAGTGAAAAACTGTTTTTT
CDR3 protein: CASSANWGQSEKLFF

V gene: TRBV9
clone size: .
J gene: TRBJ1-1
D gene: .
CDR3 DNA: TGTGCCAGCAGCGGGGGACAAACCAACACTGAAGCTTTCTTT
CDR3 protein: CASSGGQTNTEAFF

V gene: TRBV28
clone size: .
J gene: TRBJ2-7
D gene: TRBD1
CDR3 DNA: TGTGCCAGCAGTGCCGGGACAGGGATCAACGAGCAGTACTTC
CDR3 protein: CASSAGTGINEQYF

V gene: TRBV7-3
clone size: .
J gene: TRBJ1-5
D gene: .
CDR3 DNA: TGTGCCAGCAGCCTAAGGGGGGTTAGCAATCAGCCCCAGCATTTT
CDR3 protein: CASSLRGVSNQPQHF

V gene: TRBV5-1
clone size: .
J gene: TRBJ1-1
D gene: .
CDR3 DNA: TGCGCCAGCAGCTCCGTATCCTCGAACACTGAAGCTTTCTTT
CDR3 protein: CASSSVSSNTEAFF

V gene: TRBV18
clone size: .
J gene: TRBJ2-1
D gene: .
CDR3 DNA: TGTGCCAGCTCACCAAGTGGACAGCGATACAATGAGCAGTTCTTC
CDR3 protein: CASSPSGQRYNEQFF

V gene: TRBV4-3
clone size: .
J gene: TRBJ2-2
D gene: .
CDR3 DNA: TGCGCCAGCAGCCAAGATCGACCAGTAACCACCGGGGAGCTGTTTTTT
CDR3 protein: CASSQDRPVTTGELFF

V gene: TRBV4-1
clone size: .
J gene: TRBJ1-5
D gene: .
CDR3 DNA: TGCGCCAGCAGCCAAGATGTTGCGGGTGTTCAGCCCCAGCATTTT
CDR3 protein: CASSQDVAGVQPQHF

V gene: TRBV5-5
clone size: .
J gene: TRBJ1-4
D gene: .
CDR3 DNA: TGTGCCAGCAGCTTAGGGCAGGGCCAAACTAATGAAAAACTGTTTTTT
CDR3 protein: CASSLGQGQTNEKLFF

V gene: TRBV27
clone size: .
J gene: TRBJ2-5
D gene: .
CDR3 DNA: TGTGCCAGCAGTTCGAAGGCCGGAGAGACCCAGTACTTC
CDR3 protein: CASSSKAGETQYF

V gene: TRBV28
clone size: medium-sized
J gene: TRBJ1-1
D gene: .
CDR3 DNA: TGTGCCAGCAGTCCACGGGCCCTTTTAACTGAAGCTTTCTTT
CDR3 protein: CASSPRALLTEAFF

V gene: TRBV5-1
clone size: .
J gene: TRBJ1-1
D gene: .
CDR3 DNA: TGCGCCAGCAGCTTGGGCTTGGGCGGATTGAACACTGAAGCTTTCTTT
CDR3 protein: CASSLGLGGLNTEAFF

V gene: TRBV28
clone size: once
J gene: TRBJ1-1
D gene: TRBD1
CDR3 DNA: TGTGCCAGCAGTCTAGGACAGGGGAACACTGAAGCTTTCTTT
CDR3 protein: CASSLGQGNTEAFF

V gene: TRBV18
clone size: .
J gene: TRBJ2-2
D gene: TRBD2
CDR3 DNA: TGTGCCAGCTCACAAAGTTCGGGAGGGCCCTCTAACACCGGGGAGCTGTTTTTT
CDR3 protein: CASSQSSGGPSNTGELFF

V gene: TRBV9
clone size: .
J gene: TRBJ2-5
D gene: TRBD1
CDR3 DNA: TGTGCCAGCAGCCCGACAGGGGGCCAAGAGACCCAGTACTTC
CDR3 protein: CASSPTGGQETQYF

V gene: TRBV2
clone size: .
J gene: TRBJ1-2
D gene: .
CDR3 DNA: TGTGCCAGCAATCCGGACAGCCAAGGGTATGGCTACACCTTC
CDR3 protein: CASNPDSQGYGYTF

V gene: TRBV6-5
clone size: once
J gene: TRBJ2-2
D gene: .
CDR3 DNA: TGTGCCAGCAGTTACTCTCCCGGGGAGCTGTTTTTT
CDR3 protein: CASSYSPGELFF

V gene: TRBV28
clone size: .
J gene: TRBJ1-4
D gene: TRBD1
CDR3 DNA: TGTGCCAGCAGTTTACTCAGGGGGCCGGGTGAAAAACTGTTTTTT
CDR3 protein: CASSLLRGPGEKLFF

V gene: TRBV9
clone size: .
J gene: TRBJ1-1
D gene: .
CDR3 DNA: TGTGCCAGCAGCGCCAGGGGTAGGTCTGAAGCTTTCTTT
CDR3 protein: CASSARGRSEAFF

V gene: TRBV19
clone size: .
J gene: TRBJ1-1
D gene: .
CDR3 DNA: TGTGCCAGTAGCCAAACAGCGAACACTGAAGCTTTCTTT
CDR3 protein: CASSQTANTEAFF

V gene: TRBV6-5
clone size: .
J gene: TRBJ2-1
D gene: TRBD2
CDR3 DNA: TGTGCCAGCAGTTATCTAGCGGGGGGGCCGGGTGAGCAGTTCTTC
CDR3 protein: CASSYLAGGPGEQFF

V gene: TRBV7-9
clone size: .
J gene: TRBJ2-1
D gene: .
CDR3 DNA: TGTGCCAGCAGTTACTCCGGAGGCGATGAGCAGTTCTTC
CDR3 protein: CASSYSGGDEQFF

V gene: TRBV7-9
clone size: .
J gene: TRBJ2-1
D gene: TRBD2
CDR3 DNA: TGTGCCAGCAGCTCTGGGGGGACTAGCAGGGGCAATGAGCAGTTCTTC
CDR3 protein: CASSSGGTSRGNEQFF